The rows below give T cell receptor beta chains drawn from one sample of a study of cytomegalovirus exposure and HLA in healthy donors. Only in-frame clones appear in the TCRdb table, and some are missing; sequencing was by immunoSEQ multiplex PCR. The sample yields around 170,000 clones, about three quarters seen once. Sequences were obtained from PBMCs. Source of these receptors: a woman between 50 and 59 years old in good health and CMV-seropositive. Each CDR3 is given with its conserved first and last residue. The D gene is left open where the match is weak.

CDR3aa	d_gene	len	v_gene
CASTLQGNEKLFF	-	13	TRBV5-5
CASSSGQRLRNTIYF	-	15	TRBV11-2
CASHRDSTEAFF	TRBD1	12	TRBV6-5
CASSLFEAGKGEAFF	-	15	TRBV28
CASSIGTGPNSQYF	TRBD1	14	TRBV19
CASSARPSRDRNQPQHF	TRBD1	17	TRBV19
CASSQQGTDTQYF	-	13	TRBV7-8
CASSELLAPDTQYF	-	14	TRBV6-5
CASSYPPRTGDSPLHF	TRBD1	16	TRBV6-6
CASSDLEQRSTDTQYF	-	16	TRBV10-1
CATSRDPSGMSYEQYF	TRBD2	16	TRBV15
CASSGNSGRGRTDTQYF	TRBD2	17	TRBV9
CASRGLAGGLYEQYF	TRBD2	15	TRBV6-1
CASSSGGGRDEQFF	TRBD2	14	TRBV7-9
CASGTGMLAGANGLTF	TRBD1	16	TRBV19
CSAGTPNEQFF	-	11	TRBV20-1
CASSGGRGGYNEQFF	TRBD2	15	TRBV27